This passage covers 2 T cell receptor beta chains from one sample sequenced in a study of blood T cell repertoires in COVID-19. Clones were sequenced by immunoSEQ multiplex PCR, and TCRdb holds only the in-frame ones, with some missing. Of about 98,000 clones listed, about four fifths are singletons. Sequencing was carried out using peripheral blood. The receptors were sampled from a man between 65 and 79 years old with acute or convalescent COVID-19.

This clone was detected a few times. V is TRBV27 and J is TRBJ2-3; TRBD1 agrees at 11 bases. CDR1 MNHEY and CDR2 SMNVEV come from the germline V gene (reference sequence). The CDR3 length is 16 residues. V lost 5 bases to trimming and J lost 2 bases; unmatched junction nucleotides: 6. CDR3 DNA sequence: TGTGCCAGCAGTACACTGGACAGGGGGCCCACAGATACGCAGTATTTT. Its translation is CASSTLDRGPTDTQYF.

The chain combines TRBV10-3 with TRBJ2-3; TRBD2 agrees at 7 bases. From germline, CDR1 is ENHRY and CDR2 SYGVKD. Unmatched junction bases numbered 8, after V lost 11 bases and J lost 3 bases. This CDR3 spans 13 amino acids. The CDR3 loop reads CAATSVGTDTQYF. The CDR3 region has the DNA TGTGCCGCCACTAGCGTTGGAACAGATACGCAGTATTTT.